The next 30 T cell receptor beta chains were all read from a single sample in a study of shared clonotypes between healthy human individuals. Assay: immunoSEQ multiplex PCR; the TCRdb copy retains only in-frame clones and omits some. The sample has under 600,000 clones, about 98% seen once. Terminally differentiated effector memory CD45RA+ cells were excluded from the naive CD8 cells, which were CD45RO-negative and positively selected for CCR7. The sample taken for sequencing was naive CD8+ T cells sorted from blood. The receptors stem from a young man in good health.

Worth noting for this clone: The identical CDR3 is also encoded by other nucleotide sequences in the sample. The chain is built from TRBV6-5 and TRBJ2-7, with 11 nucleotides matching TRBD1. The CDR3 loop spans 14 amino acids. The trim removed 6 bases at V and 4 bases at J, leaving 5 bases unmatched. Looked up from germline, CDR1 is MNHEY and CDR2 is SVGAGI. CDR3 amino acids: CASSTGTGGYEQYF. The CDR3 DNA follows: TGTGCCAGCAGCACCGGGACAGGGGGTTACGAGCAGTACTTC.

The genes are TRBV11-3 and TRBJ2-3; D call uncertain. Trimming took off 0 bases at V and 3 bases at J, with 7 bases between the two ends. The CDR3 covers 14 residues. The germline V gene has CDR1 SGHNT and CDR2 YENEEA. The chain's CDR3 is CASSLDVLTDTQYF. The CDR3 DNA follows: TGTGCCAGCAGCTTAGACGTGTTGACAGATACGCAGTATTTT.

The chain carries TRBV28 and TRBJ1-5; D is ambiguous. Germline lookup yields CDR1 MDHEN and CDR2 SYDVKM. The CDR3 runs to 16 residues. V was trimmed by 5 bases and J by 0 bases, leaving 14 bases between them. The CDR3 bases are TGTGCCAGCAGTCACCCACCGGGAATTAGCAATCAGCCCCAGCATTTT. Its protein product is CASSHPPGISNQPQHF.

This clone is a singleton in its sample. The rearrangement links TRBV9 to TRBJ2-1; TRBD2 matches 9 bases. The germline V gene encodes CDR1 SGDLS and CDR2 YYNGEE. Losses at the gene ends were 0 bases for V and 7 bases for J; bases not matched to a gene: 8. This CDR3 is built from 16 residues. DNA for the CDR3: TGTGCCAGCAGCGTAGATGGTAGCGGGAGTCGAAATGAGCAGTTCTTC. As protein: CASSVDGSGSRNEQFF.

J is TRBJ2-1 and V is TRBV11-2; D possibly corresponds to TRBD1 (8 bases). Germline V gene data show CDR1 as SGHAT and CDR2 as FQNNGV. CDR3 length: 16 amino acids. V lost 5 bases to trimming and J lost 2 bases, with 16 bases between them. In nucleotides, the CDR3 is TGTGCCAGCAGCCAGGGGGCTAGCGGACCCTACAATGAGCAGTTCTTC. Translating it yields CASSQGASGPYNEQFF.

CDR3 loop: CSVEEPSGDDEQYF. In nucleotides, the CDR3 is TGCAGCGTTGAAGAGCCTAGTGGGGATGACGAGCAGTACTTC. V is TRBV29-1 and J is TRBJ2-7; D is undetermined. There are 14 residues in the CDR3. CDR1 and CDR2 (germline): SQVTM, ANQGSEA. Trimming stripped 0 bases from V and 5 bases from J, with 14 bases between.

The chain is built from TRBV28 and TRBJ1-1, with a possible D match to TRBD1 (5 bases). There are 21 residues in the CDR3. Trimming took off 3 bases at V and 1 base at J, with 30 bases between the two ends. Looked up from germline, CDR1 is MDHEN and CDR2 is SYDVKM. CDR3 nucleotide sequence: TGTGCCAGCAGTTTTAGCGAGGGGTTCAAAGTGGCGGGCTGGGAGAACACTGAAGCTTTCTTT. It is translated as CASSFSEGFKVAGWENTEAFF.

The chain uses TRBV29-1 and TRBJ1-2; TRBD1 agrees at 9 bases. This CDR3 is 14 amino acids long. Trimming took 6 bases from V and 6 from J; bases not matched to a gene: 11. Germline V gene sequence: CDR1 SQVTM, CDR2 ANQGSEA. CDR3 region: CSVERTGDRDGYTF. In DNA, the CDR3 is TGCAGCGTGGAACGGACAGGGGATAGAGATGGCTACACCTTC.

J is TRBJ2-5 and V is TRBV7-9; tentatively, D is TRBD1 (6 bases). Germline CDR1 is SEHNR and CDR2 is FQNEAQ (reference sequence). Trimming took 8 bases from V and 5 from J, leaving 18 bases between them. The CDR3 is made up of 14 amino acids. CDR3 nucleotides: TGTGCCAGCGGGGGCGGAGCGAGGGGGGAGACCCAGTACTTC. Translation gives CASGGGARGETQYF.

The genes are TRBV9 and TRBJ2-1; 8 nucleotides align to TRBD2. J gave up 8 bases and V 4 bases, and 11 bases lay outside the gene matches. The CDR3 sequence is 15 residues long. From germline, CDR1 is SGDLS and CDR2 YYNGEE. The CDR3 DNA sequence: TGTGCCAGCAGCCCGTCTAGCGGGCAACGGTATGAGCAGTTCTTC. This sequence encodes CASSPSSGQRYEQFF. The complete variable domain, with remaining parts taken from reference TRBV9 and TRBJ2-1, reads DSGVTQTPKHLITATGQRVTLRCSPRSGDLSVYWYQQSLDQGLQFLIQYYNGEERAKGNILERFSAQQFPDLHSELNLSSLELGDSALYFCASSPSSGQRYEQFFGPGTRLTVL.

The chain combines TRBV27 with TRBJ1-2, with 7 bases identical to TRBD1. Looked up from germline, CDR1 is MNHEY and CDR2 is SMNVEV (reference sequence). Losses at the gene ends were 8 bases for V and 3 bases for J; bases not matched to a gene: 6. CDR3 length: 13 amino acids. The CDR3 DNA reads as TGTGCCAGCGGGAGCAGGGGGTACTATGGCTACACCTTC. As protein: CASGSRGYYGYTF.

This chain connects TRBV29-1 to TRBJ2-3; D might be TRBD2 (5 bases). In germline, CDR1 is SQVTM, CDR2 ANQGSEA. This CDR3 contains 13 residues. V lost 4 bases to trimming and J lost 2 bases, with 10 bases between them. CDR3 protein: CSVGGRFTDTQYF. In DNA form, the CDR3 reads TGCAGCGTTGGTGGGAGATTCACAGATACGCAGTATTTT.

CDR3 sequence (DNA): TGCGCCAGCAGCCAAGGGGCTTCGGGGTCCTGGGCCGGGGAGCTGTTTTTT. This translates into CASSQGASGSWAGELFF. The chain couples TRBV4-3 to TRBJ2-2, with a possible D match to TRBD2 (5 bases). CDR3 length: 17 amino acids. The V gene lost 1 base and the J gene lost 6 bases, with 18 bases spanning the gap. The germline gives CDR1 LGHNA, CDR2 YSLEER.

As regards this clone: The CDR3 ends on some other residue instead of the conserved phenylalanine or tryptophan, so this is likely a read error. This chain links TRBV9 with TRBJ1-2, with TRBD1 matching 8 bases. The CDR3 extends over 13 amino acids. J was trimmed by 2 bases and V by 6 bases; bases with no gene match: 3. The V gene's germline CDR1 is SGDLS and CDR2 YYNGEE. In nucleotides, the CDR3 is TGTGCCAGCACTTGGACAGGGAACTATGGCTACACCCTC. It translates to CASTWTGNYGYTL.

The count of this clone is one. The chain employs TRBV27 and TRBJ1-3; D is ambiguous. Germline assignment: CDR1 MNHEY and CDR2 SMNVEV (reference sequence). Trimming removed 3 bases from V and 1 base from J, with 7 bases in between. The CDR3 runs to 14 residues. DNA of the CDR3: TGTGCCAGCAGTTTTGACGGTTCTGGAAACACCATATATTTT. Protein product: CASSFDGSGNTIYF.

This chain links TRBV9 with TRBJ1-2, with a tentative D call TRBD1 (5 bases). The V and J ends lost 3 bases and 6 bases respectively, with 21 bases between them. The CDR3 totals 16 residues. CDR1 SGDLS and CDR2 YYNGEE come from the germline V gene. The CDR3 spells CASSANEGQLLHGYTF. The CDR3 bases are TGTGCCAGCAGCGCGAACGAGGGGCAACTCCTTCATGGCTACACCTTC.

The chain uses TRBV27 and TRBJ2-2; 14 nucleotides align to TRBD2. There are 18 residues in the CDR3. After removal of 0 bases from V and 2 bases from J, the junction contained 2 bases not matched to a gene. CDR1 MNHEY and CDR2 SMNVEV come from the germline V gene (reference sequence). The chain's CDR3 is CASSLSGTSGGNTGELFF. The CDR3 DNA follows: TGTGCCAGCAGTTTATCAGGGACTAGCGGGGGAAACACCGGGGAGCTGTTTTTT.

This clone was recorded only once. The chain recombines TRBV29-1 with TRBJ2-7, with D perhaps matching TRBD2 (6 bases). CDR1 is SQVTM, CDR2 ANQGSEA, per germline. Trimming cost V 3 bases and J 4 bases, with 16 bases left between them. The CDR3 contains 14 residues. This CDR3 reads CSVEVPAGRYEQYF. In nucleotides, the CDR3 is TGCAGCGTTGAGGTCCCGGCAGGGAGGTACGAGCAGTACTTC.

This chain links TRBV6-6 with TRBJ2-7, with TRBD2 as a possible D gene (5 bases). The germline gives CDR1 MNHNY, CDR2 SVGAGI (reference sequence). The CDR3 extends over 15 amino acids. V lost 6 bases and J lost 3, with 18 bases in between. In nucleotides, the CDR3 is TGTGCCAGCAGCGTCGGACGGACCGGGGACTACGAGCAGTACTTC. It translates to CASSVGRTGDYEQYF.

This chain links TRBV27 with TRBJ2-3; TRBD2 matches at 7 bases. V shed 2 bases and J 4 bases; nucleotides not matched to a gene: 6. The CDR3 totals 15 residues. From germline, CDR1 is MNHEY and CDR2 SMNVEV (reference sequence). The CDR3 sequence is CASSLKGRAADTQYF. CDR3 coding DNA: TGTGCCAGCAGTTTAAAAGGGAGGGCCGCAGATACGCAGTATTTT.

CDR3 nucleotides: TGTGCCAGCGGATGGACTAGCGGGGCCAATGAGCAGTTCTTC. It encodes CASGWTSGANEQFF. This chain connects TRBV7-8 to TRBJ2-1; 12 bases are a match to TRBD2. J was trimmed by 6 bases and V by 8 bases; bases with no gene match: 5. The germline CDR1 and CDR2 sequences are SGHVS and FQNEAQ. The CDR3 totals 14 residues.

V is TRBV9 and J is TRBJ2-7, with 9 bases lining up with TRBD1. Germline V CDR1 and CDR2: SGDLS, YYNGEE. The CDR3 is 14 residues long. J lost 4 bases, V lost 4 bases, and 6 bases had no gene match. DNA for the CDR3: TGTGCCAGCAGCCCGGGACAGGGAGAATACGAGCAGTACTTC. It is translated as CASSPGQGEYEQYF.

The chain combines TRBV7-8 with TRBJ1-2; D unresolved. From germline, CDR1 is SGHVS and CDR2 FQNEAQ. V lost 0 bases to trimming and J lost 1 base, with 9 bases between them. This CDR3 contains 15 residues. CDR3 residues: CASSLAPALNYGYTF. In DNA form, the CDR3 reads TGTGCCAGCAGCTTAGCGCCAGCGCTTAACTATGGCTACACCTTC.

The V and J genes are TRBV9 and TRBJ2-7; 11 positions match TRBD2. Germline-derived CDR1 and CDR2 are SGDLS and YYNGEE. The CDR3 runs 15 residues. The ends lost 4 bases at V and 3 bases at J; junction bases unmatched: 6. CDR3 region: CASSLGTSGVYEQYF. As DNA, the CDR3 is TGTGCCAGCAGCCTAGGGACTAGCGGAGTCTACGAGCAGTACTTC.

The V gene is TRBV11-3, the J gene TRBJ2-2; the match to TRBD2 covers 11 bases. The CDR3 is 20 amino acids. CDR1 SGHNT and CDR2 YENEEA come from the germline V gene. Germline trimming cut 4 bases from V and 5 bases from J; bases unmatched to any gene: 18. The CDR3 loop is CASSSSSLTTSGIGTGELFF. In DNA form, the CDR3 reads TGTGCCAGCAGCTCCTCGTCCCTTACGACTAGCGGGATTGGTACCGGGGAGCTGTTTTTT. Full variable domain (outside the CDR3, taken from reference TRBV11-3 and TRBJ2-2): EAGVVQSPRYKIIEKKQPVAFWCNPISGHNTLYWYLQNLGQGPELLIRYENEEAVDDSQLPKDRFSAERLKGVDSTLKIQPAELGDSAVYLCASSSSSLTTSGIGTGELFFGEGSRLTVL.

The chain recombines TRBV15 with TRBJ2-7; D not certain. From germline, CDR1 is LNHNV and CDR2 YYDKDF (reference sequence). The V gene lost 8 bases and the J gene lost 2 bases, with 13 bases spanning the gap. This CDR3 contains 13 residues. The CDR3 DNA is TGTGCCACCGCACGTGGCAGGACCTACGAGCAGTACTTC. As protein: CATARGRTYEQYF.

CDR3 nucleotide sequence: TGTGCCAGCAGCGTCCGGTCTAGCGGGAACTATGAGCAGTTCTTC. It is translated as CASSVRSSGNYEQFF. This chain joins TRBV9 and TRBJ2-1; 9 nucleotides align to TRBD2. V shed 2 bases, J shed 8 bases, and the junction held 8 bases outside the gene matches. The CDR3 length is 15 residues. The germline CDR1 and CDR2 sequences are SGDLS and YYNGEE.

To note about this clone: The sample holds other DNA sequences that translate to the same CDR3. This rearrangement joins TRBV28 to TRBJ2-7; 8 bases fit TRBD2. The germline gives CDR1 MDHEN, CDR2 SYDVKM. The V gene end was trimmed by 3 bases and the J gene end by 3 bases; junction bases not matched to a gene: 4. The length of the CDR3 is 14 residues. The CDR3 DNA reads TGTGCCAGCAGTTTCAGTGCGGGAGGCTACGAGCAGTACTTC. Translated, it gives CASSFSAGGYEQYF. Based on the CDR3 plus reference TRBV28 and TRBJ2-7, the full variable domain is DVKVTQSSRYLVKRTGEKVFLECVQDMDHENMFWYRQDPGLGLRLIYFSYDVKMKEKGDIPEGYSVSREKKERFSLILESASTNQTSMYLCASSFSAGGYEQYFGPGTRLTVT.

The genes are TRBV6-1 and TRBJ2-7; D gene unclear. The CDR3 contains 11 residues. V was trimmed by 4 bases and J by 4 bases, leaving 5 bases between them. Per the germline V gene, CDR1 is MNHNS and CDR2 is SASEGT. CDR3 loop: CASSVPYEQYF. The CDR3 DNA reads as TGTGCCAGCAGTGTACCGTACGAGCAGTACTTC.

The chain is built from TRBV5-6 and TRBJ2-7, with D possibly being TRBD1 or TRBD2 (5 bases each). The CDR3 is 14 amino acids. Germline V gene data show CDR1 as SGHDT and CDR2 as YYEEEE. Trimming shortened V by 1 base and J by 1 base, and 9 bases separated the two germline ends. CDR3 amino acids: CASSLSGGSYEQYF. The CDR3, as DNA: TGTGCCAGCAGCTTGTCTGGGGGATCCTACGAGCAGTACTTC.